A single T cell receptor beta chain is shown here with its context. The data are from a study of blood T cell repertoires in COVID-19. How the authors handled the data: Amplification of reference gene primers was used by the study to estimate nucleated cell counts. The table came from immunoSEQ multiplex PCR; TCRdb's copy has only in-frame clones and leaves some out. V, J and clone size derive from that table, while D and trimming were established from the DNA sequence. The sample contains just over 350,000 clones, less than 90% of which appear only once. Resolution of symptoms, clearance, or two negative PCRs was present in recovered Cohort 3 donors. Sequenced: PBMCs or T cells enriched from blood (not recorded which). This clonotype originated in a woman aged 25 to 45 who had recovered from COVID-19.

The DNA for the CDR3 is TGCAGTGCTAGTAATCCTTACGAGCAGTACTTC. It translates to CSASNPYEQYF. The chain employs TRBV20-1 and TRBJ2-7; D ambiguous. This CDR3 contains 11 residues. Germline V gene lookup returns CDR1 DFQATT and CDR2 SNEGSKA (reference sequence). Trimming cost V 3 bases and J 4 bases, with 7 bases left between them.